A selection of T cell receptor beta chains follows, all from one sample in a study of blood T cells in healthy people across ages. MiXCR, run by TCRdb on the 5' RACE reads, gives a single entry per CDR3 protein. The sample yields almost 800,000 distinct CDR3 sequences, 55% to 70% seen once. The sequenced sample consisted of blood. All receptors derive from a man aged 25-45 years in good health. Each CDR3 is given with its conserved first and last residue. A D gene is named only where the DNA matches it firmly. Size tells how often a clone was seen (once, few, many) or the class of an expanded clone, and some rows leave it out.

D	length	J	V	size	DNA	CDR3
TRBD1	15	TRBJ2-5	TRBV29-1	NA	TGCAGCGTTGGCCGGACAGGGTCCGACCAAGAGACCCAGTACTTC	CSVGRTGSDQETQYF
NA	14	TRBJ1-2	TRBV7-2	few	TGTGCCAGCAGCTTACCTGGTGAAGGGGTTGGCTACACCTTC	CASSLPGEGVGYTF
TRBD1	13	TRBJ1-6	TRBV4-3	NA	TGCGCCAGCAGCCAGGACAGGGATTCACCCCTCCACTTT	CASSQDRDSPLHF
TRBD2	10	TRBJ2-4	TRBV5-1	NA	TGCGCCAGCAAGGGACGGGGGGAGTACTTC	CASKGRGEYF
NA	17	TRBJ2-2	TRBV7-9	NA	TGTGCCAGCAGCTTGGGTTATGTGTTCGCGGGAACCGGGGAGCTGTTTTTT	CASSLGYVFAGTGELFF
NA	16	TRBJ2-7	TRBV5-1	NA	TGCGCCAGCAGCTTGGAAGGCAGGCCGGTTCCCTACGAGCAGTACTTC	CASSLEGRPVPYEQYF
TRBD1	15	TRBJ2-3	TRBV18	NA	TGTGCCAGCTCACGGGACAGGGGAAGGGCAGATACGCAGTATTTT	CASSRDRGRADTQYF
TRBD1	19	TRBJ2-7	TRBV4-2	NA	TGTGCCAGCAGCCAAACCTCCGGGACAGGGACCCCTTCCTCCTACGAGCAGTACTTC	CASSQTSGTGTPSSYEQYF
NA	13	TRBJ1-6	TRBV10-3	NA	TGTGCCATCAGTGAGTCGTTGTATTCACCCCTCCACTTT	CAISESLYSPLHF
NA	15	TRBJ1-2	TRBV6-5	NA	TGTGCCAGCAGAAACTCAGGGGCGGGAGGCTATGGCTACACCTTC	CASRNSGAGGYGYTF
NA	15	TRBJ2-4	TRBV3-1	NA	TGTGCCAGCAGCCAAGATTCGGGGAGTTCGGACATTCAGTACTTC	CASSQDSGSSDIQYF
NA	16	TRBJ2-5	TRBV5-1	NA	TGCGCCAGCAGCTTTGTTCTGTTAGGGGAAAGAGAGACCCAGTACTTC	CASSFVLLGERETQYF
TRBD2	16	TRBJ2-1	TRBV3-1	NA	TGTGCCAGCAGCTTCCGGAGCGGGAGTTTCTACAATGAGCAGTTCTTC	CASSFRSGSFYNEQFF
TRBD2	15	TRBJ2-1	TRBV27	NA	TGTGCCACCACGAGGCGGCGGGAGGGCTTAGGTGAGCAGTTCTTC	CATTRRREGLGEQFF
NA	16	TRBJ1-2	TRBV29-1	NA	TGCAGCGTTGAAAGGGTCACCGCCAGCCCTAACTATGGCTACACCTTC	CSVERVTASPNYGYTF
TRBD1	14	TRBJ2-5	TRBV7-2	NA	TGTGCCAGCAGCTGCAGCTCAGGGGGCCGGGAGCAGTACTTC	CASSCSSGGREQYF
NA	13	TRBJ1-2	TRBV20-1	NA	TGCAGTGCTAGAGACAGGGAAAACTATGGCTACACCTTC	CSARDRENYGYTF
NA	15	TRBJ2-1	TRBV20-1	NA	TGCAGTGCTGACCCCGGGACACCCTCCTACAATGAGCAGTTCTTC	CSADPGTPSYNEQFF
TRBD1	15	TRBJ2-3	TRBV9	NA	TGTGCCAGCAGCGACACCGGGACAGATACAGATACGCAGTATTTT	CASSDTGTDTDTQYF
NA	13	TRBJ1-1	TRBV7-9	NA	TGTGCCAGCAGCCAATCCCAAGTTGAGGAAGCTTTCTTT	CASSQSQVEEAFF
NA	13	TRBJ1-1	TRBV29-1	NA	TGCAGCGTTGAAGTCCAGATGAACACTGAAGCTTTCTTT	CSVEVQMNTEAFF
NA	14	TRBJ2-4	TRBV15	few	TGTGCCACCAGCGGCCCGCAACGGGGTAGCATTCAGTACTTC	CATSGPQRGSIQYF